This T cell receptor beta chain was observed in a study of technical replicates of blood from several donors. Looked up from germline, CDR1 is DFQATT and CDR2 is SNEGSKA (reference sequence). The CDR3 is 11 amino acids. V was cut by 7 bases and J by 0 bases, with 6 bases left in between. TCRdb's table, derived via immunoSEQ multiplex PCR, lists solely in-frame clones and lacks some. This table holds 65,000 to 95,000 clones, around 86% found once. This TCR derives from a human donor in good health. Some clones in this sample may be carry-over from other donors' samples. The chain uses TRBV20-1 and TRBJ1-2, with a weak D call TRBD1 (5 bases). Material: PBMCs. Written as DNA, the CDR3 is TGCAGTGGGGGGGCTAACTATGGCTACACCTTC. Encoded protein: CSGGANYGYTF.